This TCR beta chain originates from a study of blood T cell repertoires in COVID-19. The method was immunoSEQ multiplex PCR; TCRdb's version includes in-frame clones alone and lacks a portion of them. Found here are under 150,000 clones, roughly 88% of them singletons; the top ten hold more than 1%. Those who participated ranged in age from 18 to 89 years and resided in around 22 US areas. CDR3 length: 12 amino acids. CDR1 and CDR2 from the germline V gene are SGHRS and YFSETQ. Trimming shortened V by 0 bases and J by 12 bases, and 12 bases separated the two germline ends. V and J are TRBV5-1 and TRBJ1-2; possible D gene TRBD1, 6 bases. The specimen was PBMCs or T cells enriched from blood (not recorded which). The source of this sequence is a woman younger than 45 with acute COVID-19. CDR3 sequence (DNA): TGCGCCAGCAGCTTGGACAGGGTTGAACACACCTTC. It is translated as CASSLDRVEHTF.